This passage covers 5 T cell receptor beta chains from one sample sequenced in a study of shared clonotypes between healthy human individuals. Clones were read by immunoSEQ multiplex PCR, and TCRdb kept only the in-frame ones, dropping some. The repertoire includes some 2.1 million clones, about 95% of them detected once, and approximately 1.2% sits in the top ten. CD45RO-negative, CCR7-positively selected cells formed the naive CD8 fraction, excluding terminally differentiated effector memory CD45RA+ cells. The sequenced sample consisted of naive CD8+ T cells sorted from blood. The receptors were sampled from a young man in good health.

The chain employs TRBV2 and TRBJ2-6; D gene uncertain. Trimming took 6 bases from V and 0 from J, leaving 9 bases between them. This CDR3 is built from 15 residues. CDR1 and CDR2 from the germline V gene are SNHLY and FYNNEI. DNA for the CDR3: TGTGCCAGCAGCCCTCGTTCCTCTGGGGCCAACGTCCTGACTTTC. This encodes CASSPRSSGANVLTF. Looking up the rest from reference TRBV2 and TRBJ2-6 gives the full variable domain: EPEVTQTPSHQVTQMGQEVILRCVPISNHLYFYWYRQILGQKVEFLVSFYNNEISEKSEIFDDQFSVERPDGSNFTLKIRSTKLEDSAMYFCASSPRSSGANVLTFGAGSRLTVL.

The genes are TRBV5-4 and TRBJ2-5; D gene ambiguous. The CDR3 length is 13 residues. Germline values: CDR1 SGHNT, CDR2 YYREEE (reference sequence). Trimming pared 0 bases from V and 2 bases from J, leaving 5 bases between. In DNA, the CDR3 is TGTGCCAGCAGCTTGGACCCTCAAGAGACCCAGTACTTC. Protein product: CASSLDPQETQYF. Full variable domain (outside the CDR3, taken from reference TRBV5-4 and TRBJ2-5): ETGVTQSPTHLIKTRGQQVTLRCSSQSGHNTVSWYQQALGQGPQFIFQYYREEENGRGNFPPRFSGLQFPNYSSELNVNALELDDSALYLCASSLDPQETQYFGPGTRLLVL.

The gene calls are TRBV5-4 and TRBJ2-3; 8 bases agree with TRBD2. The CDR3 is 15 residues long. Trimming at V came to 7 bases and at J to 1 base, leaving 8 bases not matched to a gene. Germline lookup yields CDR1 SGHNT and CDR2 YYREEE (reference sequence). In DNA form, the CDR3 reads TGTGCCAGCGGGAGAGCGGGGGAGGGCACAGATACGCAGTATTTT. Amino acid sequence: CASGRAGEGTDTQYF. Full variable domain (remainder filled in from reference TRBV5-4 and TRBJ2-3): ETGVTQSPTHLIKTRGQQVTLRCSSQSGHNTVSWYQQALGQGPQFIFQYYREEENGRGNFPPRFSGLQFPNYSSELNVNALELDDSALYLCASGRAGEGTDTQYFGPGTRLTVL.

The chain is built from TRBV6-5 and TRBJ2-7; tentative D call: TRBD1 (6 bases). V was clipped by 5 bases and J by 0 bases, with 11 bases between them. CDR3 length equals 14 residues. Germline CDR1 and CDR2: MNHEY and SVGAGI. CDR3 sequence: CASSNYRASYEQYF. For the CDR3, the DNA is TGTGCCAGCAGTAATTACAGGGCCTCCTACGAGCAGTACTTC.

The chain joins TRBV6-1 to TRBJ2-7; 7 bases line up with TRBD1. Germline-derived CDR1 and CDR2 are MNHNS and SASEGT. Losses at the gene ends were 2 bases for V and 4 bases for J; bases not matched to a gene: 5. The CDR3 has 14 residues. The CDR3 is CASSEQGQWYEQYF. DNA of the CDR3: TGTGCCAGCAGTGAACAGGGACAGTGGTACGAGCAGTACTTC.